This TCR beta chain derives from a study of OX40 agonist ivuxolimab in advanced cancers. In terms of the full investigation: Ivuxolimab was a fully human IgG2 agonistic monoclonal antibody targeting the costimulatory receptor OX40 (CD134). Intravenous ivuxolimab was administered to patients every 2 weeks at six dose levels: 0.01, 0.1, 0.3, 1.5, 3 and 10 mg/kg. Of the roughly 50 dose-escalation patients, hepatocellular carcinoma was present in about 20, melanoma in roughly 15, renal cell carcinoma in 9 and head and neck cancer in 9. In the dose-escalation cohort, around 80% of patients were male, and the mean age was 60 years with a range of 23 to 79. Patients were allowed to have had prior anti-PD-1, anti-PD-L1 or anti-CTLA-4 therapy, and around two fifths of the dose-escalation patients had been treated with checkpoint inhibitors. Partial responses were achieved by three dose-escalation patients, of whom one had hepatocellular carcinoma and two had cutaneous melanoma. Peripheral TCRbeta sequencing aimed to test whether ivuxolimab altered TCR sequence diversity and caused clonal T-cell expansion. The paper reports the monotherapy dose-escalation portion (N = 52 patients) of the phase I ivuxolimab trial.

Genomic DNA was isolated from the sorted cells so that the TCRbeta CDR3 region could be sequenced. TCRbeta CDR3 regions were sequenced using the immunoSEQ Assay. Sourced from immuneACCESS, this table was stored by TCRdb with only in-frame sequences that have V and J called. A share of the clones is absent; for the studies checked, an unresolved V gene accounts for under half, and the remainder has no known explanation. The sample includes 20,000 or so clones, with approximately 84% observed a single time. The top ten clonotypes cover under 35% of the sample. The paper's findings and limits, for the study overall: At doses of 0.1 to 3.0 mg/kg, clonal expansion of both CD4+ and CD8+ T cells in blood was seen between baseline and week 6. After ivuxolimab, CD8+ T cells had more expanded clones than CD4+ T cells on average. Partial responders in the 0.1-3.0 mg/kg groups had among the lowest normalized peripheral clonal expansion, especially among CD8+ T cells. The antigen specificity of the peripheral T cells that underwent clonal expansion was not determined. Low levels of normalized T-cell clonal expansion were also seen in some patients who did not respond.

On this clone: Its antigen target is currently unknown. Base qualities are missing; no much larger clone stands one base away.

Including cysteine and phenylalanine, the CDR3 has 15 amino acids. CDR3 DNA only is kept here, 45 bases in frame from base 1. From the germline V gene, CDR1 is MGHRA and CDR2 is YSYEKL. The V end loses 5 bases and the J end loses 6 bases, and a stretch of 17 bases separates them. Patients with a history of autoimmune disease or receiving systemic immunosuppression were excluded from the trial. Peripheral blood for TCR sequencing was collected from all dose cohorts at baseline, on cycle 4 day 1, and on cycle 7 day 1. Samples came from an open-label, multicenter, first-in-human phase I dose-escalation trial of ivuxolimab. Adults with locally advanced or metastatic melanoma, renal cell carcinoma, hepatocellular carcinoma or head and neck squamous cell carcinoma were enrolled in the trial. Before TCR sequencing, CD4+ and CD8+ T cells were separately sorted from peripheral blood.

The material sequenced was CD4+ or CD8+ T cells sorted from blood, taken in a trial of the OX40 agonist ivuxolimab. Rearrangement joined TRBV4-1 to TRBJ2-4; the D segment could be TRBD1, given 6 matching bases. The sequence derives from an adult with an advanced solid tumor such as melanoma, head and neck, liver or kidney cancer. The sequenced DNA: TGCGCCAGCAGCACCCCGCGCGTGGACAGAAACATTCAGTACTTC. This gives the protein CASSTPRVDRNIQYF.